The following is a T cell receptor (beta chain) sequence with its context. Its antigen is currently not known. The input lacks base qualities; no much larger clone sits a single base away. This sample stems from a study of beta chain features in type 1 diabetes (dated by TCRdb to the late 2010s). The study in broad terms: Patients and healthy donors did not differ in mean age, gender distribution, total cell number or subset yield. A total of around 110,000,000 sorted cells were examined across all samples, and RNA yield correlated strongly with the number of cells per subset. The study compared TCRB repertoires of sorted circulating CD4+ T cell subsets between recently diagnosed type 1 diabetes patients and matched healthy donors. Whereas all 28 donors provided naive and central memory subsets, regulatory and stem cell-like memory subsets were isolated from just 8 patients and roughly 8 healthy donors.

Study-wide conclusions, independent of this receptor: Shorter templates might be favored by PCR, yet because patient and control samples were amplified and corrected together, any such skew would affect both groups equally. Only small numbers of individuals were included in the HLA sub-analyses, which left unresolved whether HLA type had any influence on TCRB rearrangement. Naive, central memory and regulatory TCRB repertoires appeared to be more similar among patients than among healthy donors. Fewer insertions and more nucleotide deletions at VDJ recombination sites were observed in patients with type 1 diabetes, implying thymic rearrangement abnormalities. Type 1 diabetes patients showed a moderate but significant shortening of TCRB CDR3 length in all four CD4+ subsets. Because cDNA rather than genomic DNA was sequenced, highly expressing activated cells could have been over-represented, although no difference in activation and CD3 levels was found between groups.

Each donor gave one peripheral blood draw, averaging roughly 100 mL, which was collected into heparinised tubes. A BD FACSAria II and a panel including CD45RO, CCR7, CD25, CD127, CD95 and CD27 were used to sort naive, central memory, regulatory and stem cell-like memory CD4+ T cells. All sorted populations exceeded 95% purity. PBMCs were isolated right away by Lymphoprep density gradient centrifugation and were stained directly, without culture. To minimize batch effects, samples were stained and sorted in pairs, one healthy donor with one patient per experiment. The entire amount of isolated RNA was reverse transcribed using the High Capacity cDNA Reverse Transcription Kit, so the sequenced TCRB transcripts were expressed ones. Naive, central memory and regulatory T cell samples underwent deep immunoSEQ sequencing, averaging approximately 3.5 million total reads per sample. Sorted cells were lysed in RLT buffer and RNA was extracted with DNase-treated RNeasy Micro or Mini kits, depending on cell number. To prevent cross-contamination, every cell subset was processed on its own, while patient and healthy donor samples were processed together. The immunoSEQ multiplex PCR was used to amplify TCRB sequences from cDNA, yielding 87-bp fragments that span the CDR3 region. The amplicons were sequenced using the Illumina HiSeq platform. Per the source publication's procedure: PCR bias was computationally corrected using synthetic template baselines, reads within Hamming distance 2 were collapsed, and singletons that could not be merged were discarded. Reads were aligned against IMGT so that V, D and J genes, CDR3 length and insertions or deletions at six rearrangement sites could be assigned. Within each subset, clonotype counts were normalized to the number of sorted cells before true diversity and Gini coefficients were calculated with the tcR R package. The overlap coefficient, calculated on TCRB nucleotide sequences, was used to measure repertoire sharing. As a proxy for the pre-selection repertoire, out-of-frame TCRB sequences from naive cells were analyzed. This is the immuneACCESS table as TCRdb keeps it, with only in-frame sequences that have V and J called. A part of the clones is gone; compared with another copy, unresolved V genes explain less than half, and the rest is unexplained. For V, J and clone size, that table is used; D and trimming come from the DNA. The sample table holds approximately 250,000 clones, of which around 9.6% were seen once. Of the sample, less than 0.035% is held by the ten largest clones.

The TCR was taken from a woman under 30 in good health. The specimen sequenced was naive CD4+ T cells from blood. Explained via the paper, the cell subset or site label denotes: true naive CD4+ T cells.

At the DNA level, the sequence is TGCGCCAGCAGCACCTCACAGGGGGACGGCTACACCTTC. Its translation reads: CASSTSQGDGYTF. The chain was built from TRBV5-1 and TRBJ1-2, and 8 junctional nucleotides match TRBD1. In the germline V gene, CDR1 corresponds to SGHRS and CDR2 to YFSETQ. Compared with germline, V lacks 4 bases and J lacks 8 bases; bases without a gene match: 7. Taken from cysteine to phenylalanine, the CDR3 has 13 residues. Only the CDR3 DNA is retained, 39 bases long and in frame from the first base.